This TCR beta chain was sequenced in a study of OX40 agonist ivuxolimab in advanced cancers. The CDR3 is 12 residues long. The V end was cut by 3 bases, the J end by 9 bases, with 10 bases between. The V gene's germline CDR1 is LNHDA and CDR2 SQIVND (reference sequence). Sequencing used immunoSEQ multiplex PCR; TCRdb keeps in-frame clones, though not all of them. Altogether roughly 60,000 clones are present, about 86% being singletons, with the ten largest covering 2% to 2.5%. The sequenced sample was CD4+ or CD8+ T cells sorted from blood, obtained in a trial of the OX40 agonist ivuxolimab. This TCR derives from an adult with an advanced solid tumor such as melanoma, head and neck, liver or kidney cancer. The chain uses TRBV19 and TRBJ2-3, with TRBD2 as a possible D gene (5 bases). The CDR3 DNA is TGTGCCAGTAGTATGGTTGAGGGCACGCAGTATTTT. Its protein is CASSMVEGTQYF.